The rows below give T cell receptor beta chains drawn from one sample of a study of shared clonotypes between healthy human individuals. The method was immunoSEQ multiplex PCR; TCRdb's version includes in-frame clones alone and lacks a portion of them. In the table there are around 1.1 million clones, about 72% of which are singletons. The sample was memory CD4+ T cells from PBMCs. These receptors were taken from a man between 18 and 29 years old in good health. Some clones in this sample may be carry-over from other donors' samples. CDR3s include the opening cysteine and the closing phenylalanine or tryptophan. D genes are given only for firm matches.

D gene	V gene	CDR3 length	J gene	CDR3 protein
TRBD2	TRBV4-2	16	TRBJ2-7	CASSQSTSGGSYEQYF
-	TRBV30	13	TRBJ2-1	CACLRTGRGEQFF
-	TRBV11-1	15	TRBJ2-1	CASSFGSKGAGEQFF
TRBD1	TRBV6-6	14	TRBJ1-5	CASSPQGAGQPQHF
-	TRBV10-3	16	TRBJ2-3	CAISEGARIGPDTQYF
TRBD1	TRBV5-1	16	TRBJ1-2	CASSLARDSSNYGYTF
-	TRBV6-5	13	TRBJ1-2	CASSLQGRGGYTF
-	TRBV29-1	12	TRBJ2-7	CSVVSGPSEQYF
TRBD2	TRBV5-1	15	TRBJ2-5	CASSLFLAGEETQYF
TRBD1	TRBV18	14	TRBJ2-7	CASSPGQGPYEQYF
-	TRBV28	13	TRBJ1-5	CASRLDFNQPQHF
TRBD1	TRBV19	14	TRBJ1-2	CASNTGQPNYGYTF
-	TRBV2	14	TRBJ1-3	CASRQSHSGNTIYF
-	TRBV10-3	12	TRBJ2-3	CAIRDYTDTQYF
-	TRBV5-4	14	TRBJ1-2	CASSLASVGYGYTF
-	TRBV19	18	TRBJ2-2	CASSPWATRPSNTGELFF
-	TRBV28	12	TRBJ1-5	CASRKEQQPQHF
TRBD2	TRBV4-1	19	TRBJ2-1	CASSQEIVRVAGVYNEQFF
TRBD1	TRBV19	15	TRBJ1-1	CASSKGQGANTEAFF
-	TRBV9	12	TRBJ2-1	CASSPRDGAQFF
-	TRBV19	13	TRBJ2-5	CASSIGGGETQYF
TRBD1	TRBV6-1	15	TRBJ1-5	CASSERGTGYQPQHF
TRBD1	TRBV28	14	TRBJ1-2	CASGPGQANYGYTF
-	TRBV7-9	17	TRBJ2-6	CASRPGGGTSGANVLTF
-	TRBV7-8	18	TRBJ1-3	CASSSTIDRRRDGNTIYF
-	TRBV5-1	14	TRBJ2-7	CASSPMGSSYEQYF
TRBD1	TRBV10-3	14	TRBJ2-2	CAIRQGANTGELFF
TRBD1	TRBV7-8	20	TRBJ1-5	CASSSRSWTGGAYSNQPQHF
TRBD1	TRBV18	15	TRBJ1-4	CASSSEGRGPEKLFF
-	TRBV6-4	13	TRBJ1-2	CASSDGPNYGYTF
TRBD2	TRBV2	15	TRBJ2-1	CASSQTSGRAREQFF
TRBD2	TRBV27	15	TRBJ2-7	CASSLLREGPYEQYF
-	TRBV28	18	TRBJ2-4	CASSLSLLSTGAKNIQYF
-	TRBV7-3	13	TRBJ1-2	CASSQDRQYGYTF
TRBD1	TRBV5-1	14	TRBJ1-1	CASSGGQGNTEAFF
TRBD2	TRBV19	19	TRBJ2-7	CASVKRDRRFFPGDYEQYF
-	TRBV10-1	13	TRBJ2-7	CASSADDGHEQYF
-	TRBV11-2	13	TRBJ2-1	CASSLDRSGTEFF
-	TRBV27	15	TRBJ1-2	CASSLSARVNYGYTF
-	TRBV27	15	TRBJ2-7	CASSLSGRAYYEQYF
-	TRBV7-2	12	TRBJ2-3	CASSGPKETQYF
TRBD1	TRBV5-4	15	TRBJ1-2	CASSQADRGHYGYTF
-	TRBV5-1	13	TRBJ2-7	CASSLGPAYEQYF
-	TRBV5-4	14	TRBJ2-5	CASSLVGTQETQYF
TRBD2	TRBV5-1	15	TRBJ2-3	CASSLAGNEEDTQYF
-	TRBV11-3	13	TRBJ1-1	CASSYLSDTEAFF
-	TRBV5-1	15	TRBJ2-5	CATRPRLLDQETQYF
TRBD2	TRBV5-4	13	TRBJ2-7	CASSSLREGEQYF
TRBD1	TRBV5-5	15	TRBJ1-2	CASSGTGHLGYGYTF